The rows below give T cell receptor beta chains drawn from one sample of a study of cytomegalovirus exposure and HLA in healthy donors. The assay was immunoSEQ multiplex PCR, and TCRdb's table has in-frame clones only and misses some. The sample holds roughly 100,000 clones, around 75% seen once. The sequencing sample was made of PBMCs. The source of these receptors is a female donor in good health and CMV-seronegative. CDR3s include the opening cysteine and the closing phenylalanine or tryptophan. The D gene is left open where the match is weak. Clone size is given for some rows only: seen once, a few or many times, or a class if the clone is expanded.

D: NA
V: TRBV18
size: NA
J: TRBJ1-1
CDR3: CASSEKTGNTEAFF
DNA: TGTGCCAGCTCAGAAAAGACAGGGAACACTGAAGCTTTCTTT

D: NA
V: TRBV25-1
size: NA
J: TRBJ1-1
CDR3: CASSAGSNTEAFF
DNA: TGTGCCAGCAGTGCGGGGTCGAACACTGAAGCTTTCTTT

D: TRBD1
V: TRBV11-2
size: NA
J: TRBJ2-5
CDR3: CASSYSGGRETQYF
DNA: TGTGCCAGCAGCTACTCAGGGGGCCGGGAGACCCAGTACTTC

D: TRBD2
V: TRBV10-3
size: NA
J: TRBJ2-7
CDR3: CAITPGNSGTYEQYF
DNA: TGTGCCATAACCCCCGGAAATAGCGGGACCTACGAGCAGTACTTC

D: TRBD1
V: TRBV27
size: few
J: TRBJ1-6
CDR3: CASSLSGGTGVGSPLHF
DNA: TGTGCCAGCAGTTTATCTGGGGGGACAGGGGTGGGTTCACCCCTCCACTTT

D: NA
V: TRBV7-2
size: NA
J: TRBJ2-5
CDR3: CASSTRRIQETQYF
DNA: TGTGCCAGCAGCACCCGGCGGATACAAGAGACCCAGTACTTC

D: TRBD1
V: TRBV7-7
size: once
J: TRBJ1-2
CDR3: CASSSSPGTGEDYGYTF
DNA: TGTGCTAGCAGCTCCTCGCCCGGGACAGGGGAGGACTATGGCTACACCTTC

D: NA
V: TRBV28
size: NA
J: TRBJ1-5
CDR3: CASSSGSQPQHF
DNA: TGTGCCAGCAGTTCAGGCAGTCAGCCCCAGCATTTT

D: TRBD1
V: TRBV7-2
size: once
J: TRBJ2-2
CDR3: CASSSRTGSTGELFF
DNA: TGTGCCAGCAGCTCCAGGACAGGGTCCACCGGGGAGCTGTTTTTT

D: NA
V: TRBV10-2
size: few
J: TRBJ1-2
CDR3: CASSENGYGYTF
DNA: TGCGCCAGCAGTGAGAACGGGTATGGCTACACCTTC

D: NA
V: TRBV18
size: few
J: TRBJ2-7
CDR3: CASSPALGLMSYEQYF
DNA: TGTGCCAGCTCACCAGCCTTGGGACTGATGTCCTACGAGCAGTACTTC

D: NA
V: TRBV7-2
size: NA
J: TRBJ2-1
CDR3: CASSSGLINNEQFF
DNA: TGTGCCAGCAGCTCCGGACTGATAAACAATGAGCAGTTCTTC

D: TRBD2
V: TRBV5-4
size: once
J: TRBJ2-1
CDR3: CASRPGLAVNGEQFF
DNA: TGTGCCAGCAGACCCGGACTAGCGGTCAATGGTGAGCAGTTCTTC

D: NA
V: TRBV5-1
size: NA
J: TRBJ2-7
CDR3: CASSLDSTTYEQYF
DNA: TGCGCCAGCAGCTTGGACAGTACCACCTACGAGCAGTACTTC

D: NA
V: TRBV6-4
size: NA
J: TRBJ2-1
CDR3: CASSDTPRNEQFF
DNA: TGTGCCAGCAGTGACACACCACGCAATGAGCAGTTCTTC

D: NA
V: TRBV10-3
size: few
J: TRBJ1-1
CDR3: CAISESGDDTEAFF
DNA: TGTGCCATCAGTGAGTCAGGGGATGACACTGAAGCTTTCTTT

D: TRBD2
V: TRBV7-8
size: NA
J: TRBJ2-7
CDR3: CASSLGVSGSIIHEQYF
DNA: TGTGCCAGCAGCTTAGGAGTTAGCGGGAGCATTATCCACGAGCAGTACTTC

D: TRBD1
V: TRBV7-2
size: NA
J: TRBJ1-1
CDR3: CASSRGTGERTEAFF
DNA: TGTGCCAGCAGCCGAGGTACAGGGGAGAGAACTGAAGCTTTCTTT

D: NA
V: TRBV7-8
size: few
J: TRBJ1-1
CDR3: CASSLGRQAGRKNTEAFF
DNA: TGTGCCAGCAGCTTAGGTAGACAGGCGGGCCGAAAGAACACTGAAGCTTTCTTT

D: NA
V: TRBV19
size: NA
J: TRBJ1-2
CDR3: CASSLRGARTF
DNA: TGTGCCAGTAGTCTACGGGGAGCTCGGACCTTC

D: NA
V: TRBV7-9
size: NA
J: TRBJ2-1
CDR3: CASSLRHEGPLSYNEQFF
DNA: TGTGCCAGCAGCTTGAGACACGAGGGTCCACTTTCTTACAATGAGCAGTTCTTC

D: TRBD1
V: TRBV5-1
size: NA
J: TRBJ2-3
CDR3: CASSAQQGARSTDTQYF
DNA: TGCGCCAGCAGCGCACAACAGGGGGCGCGGAGCACAGATACGCAGTATTTT

D: TRBD1
V: TRBV13
size: NA
J: TRBJ2-7
CDR3: CASSLGTGVSYEQYF
DNA: TGTGCCAGCAGCTTAGGGACAGGGGTTTCCTACGAGCAGTACTTC

D: NA
V: TRBV27
size: NA
J: TRBJ1-5
CDR3: CASSLGVGGNQPQHF
DNA: TGTGCCAGCAGTTTGGGTGTAGGGGGTAATCAGCCCCAGCATTTT

D: NA
V: TRBV28
size: NA
J: TRBJ1-2
CDR3: CASTDGDRSRGYTF
DNA: TGTGCCAGTACCGATGGCGATAGGTCGCGGGGCTACACCTTC

D: NA
V: TRBV19
size: NA
J: TRBJ2-3
CDR3: CASSMSGTDTQYF
DNA: TGTGCCAGTAGTATGTCAGGGACAGATACGCAGTATTTT

D: TRBD2
V: TRBV7-2
size: NA
J: TRBJ2-1
CDR3: CASSPIARGLAGSEQFF
DNA: TGTGCCAGCAGCCCTATAGCCCGGGGACTAGCGGGTAGTGAGCAGTTCTTC

D: NA
V: TRBV28
size: NA
J: TRBJ2-1
CDR3: CASSLDRRSWDEQFF
DNA: TGTGCCAGCAGTTTAGATCGTCGGAGTTGGGATGAGCAGTTCTTC

D: NA
V: TRBV15
size: NA
J: TRBJ2-1
CDR3: CATRQRTTYNEQFF
DNA: TGTGCCACCAGGCAGCGGACCACCTACAATGAGCAGTTCTTC

D: NA
V: TRBV18
size: NA
J: TRBJ1-4
CDR3: CASSPSPPQTTNEKLFF
DNA: TGTGCCAGCTCACCATCCCCCCCCCAGACAACTAATGAAAAACTGTTTTTT

D: NA
V: TRBV5-5
size: NA
J: TRBJ2-3
CDR3: CASSSGPLERETHTDTQYF
DNA: TGTGCCAGCAGCTCGGGACCTTTAGAACGGGAGACCCACACAGATACGCAGTATTTT

D: TRBD1
V: TRBV7-9
size: NA
J: TRBJ2-7
CDR3: CASSVRQGYEQYF
DNA: TGTGCCAGCAGCGTAAGACAGGGTTACGAGCAGTACTTC

D: NA
V: TRBV28
size: NA
J: TRBJ2-1
CDR3: CASSPSGNEQFF
DNA: TGTGCCAGCAGTCCTAGTGGGAATGAGCAGTTCTTC

D: TRBD2
V: TRBV4-1
size: NA
J: TRBJ2-2
CDR3: CASSQVAGGPNTGELFF
DNA: TGCGCCAGCAGCCAAGTGGCGGGAGGGCCAAACACCGGGGAGCTGTTTTTT

D: NA
V: TRBV4-2
size: few
J: TRBJ1-1
CDR3: CASSQSGQGITEAFF
DNA: TGTGCCAGCAGCCAAAGTGGTCAGGGGATCACTGAAGCTTTCTTT

D: TRBD2
V: TRBV11-3
size: NA
J: TRBJ2-1
CDR3: CASSLIGLADGEQFF
DNA: TGTGCCAGCAGCTTGATCGGACTAGCGGACGGAGAGCAGTTCTTC

D: TRBD1
V: TRBV19
size: NA
J: TRBJ1-4
CDR3: CASSTSDRGRGNEKLFF
DNA: TGTGCCAGTAGTACCTCGGACAGGGGGCGCGGTAATGAAAAACTGTTTTTT

D: TRBD2
V: TRBV7-3
size: NA
J: TRBJ2-7
CDR3: CASSLISGNEQYF
DNA: TGTGCCAGCAGCTTAATTAGCGGGAACGAGCAGTACTTC

D: TRBD2
V: TRBV27
size: NA
J: TRBJ2-1
CDR3: CASSLFALAGVNHEQFF
DNA: TGTGCCAGCAGTTTATTTGCACTAGCGGGAGTAAACCATGAGCAGTTCTTC

D: NA
V: TRBV5-8
size: NA
J: TRBJ2-6
CDR3: CASTDSGANVLTF
DNA: TGTGCCAGCACAGACTCTGGGGCCAACGTCCTGACTTTC

D: TRBD2
V: TRBV9
size: NA
J: TRBJ2-1
CDR3: CASSPGLAGGNEQFF
DNA: TGTGCCAGCAGCCCGGGACTAGCGGGAGGGAATGAGCAGTTCTTC

D: TRBD2
V: TRBV18
size: NA
J: TRBJ2-7
CDR3: CASSPPASGSPYEQYF
DNA: TGTGCCAGCTCACCACCGGCTAGCGGGAGCCCCTACGAGCAGTACTTC

D: NA
V: TRBV7-3
size: NA
J: TRBJ2-3
CDR3: CASSFARAPDTQYF
DNA: TGTGCCAGCAGCTTTGCGAGGGCCCCAGATACGCAGTATTTT

D: NA
V: TRBV11-1
size: NA
J: TRBJ1-2
CDR3: CASSPTQGLGYGYTF
DNA: TGTGCCAGCAGCCCCACTCAGGGGTTGGGCTATGGCTACACCTTC

D: NA
V: TRBV28
size: NA
J: TRBJ1-5
CDR3: CASSLPGSNQPQHF
DNA: TGTGCCAGCAGTTTGCCAGGGTCAAATCAGCCCCAGCATTTT

D: TRBD1
V: TRBV6-5
size: NA
J: TRBJ2-2
CDR3: CASSYSWTGPTGELFF
DNA: TGTGCCAGCAGTTACTCCTGGACAGGCCCCACCGGGGAGCTGTTTTTT

D: TRBD2
V: TRBV2
size: NA
J: TRBJ2-2
CDR3: CASSEASGFNTGELFF
DNA: TGTGCCAGCAGTGAAGCTAGCGGGTTTAACACCGGGGAGCTGTTTTTT

D: NA
V: TRBV19
size: NA
J: TRBJ1-4
CDR3: CASSPRQPNEKLFF
DNA: TGTGCCAGTAGTCCCCGACAACCTAATGAAAAACTGTTTTTT

D: TRBD2
V: TRBV7-2
size: NA
J: TRBJ2-1
CDR3: CASSYRLAGALDNEQFF
DNA: TGTGCCAGCAGCTACAGACTAGCGGGGGCTCTAGACAATGAGCAGTTCTTC

D: NA
V: TRBV2
size: NA
J: TRBJ2-6
CDR3: CASSEYRASSGANVLTF
DNA: TGTGCCAGCAGTGAATACAGGGCATCCTCTGGGGCCAACGTCCTGACTTTC

D: NA
V: TRBV29-1
size: NA
J: TRBJ2-3
CDR3: CSVYTLGVRTQYF
DNA: TGCAGCGTCTATACGCTCGGGGTGAGGACGCAGTATTTT